The rows below give T cell receptor beta chains drawn from one sample of a study of blood T cell repertoires in COVID-19. The protocol was immunoSEQ multiplex PCR, while the TCRdb copy is restricted to in-frame clones and leaves out a portion. The data hold around 190,000 clones, with 85% to 90% observed a single time. Specimen: peripheral blood. These receptors were collected from a human donor in a cohort sampled during active COVID-19. CDR3s include the opening cysteine and the closing phenylalanine or tryptophan. A D gene is named only where the DNA matches it firmly. The listing skips clone size in some rows; elsewhere it reads once, few, many or a size class.

j_call: TRBJ1-1
d_call: -
cdr3_length: 15
clone_size: -
v_call: TRBV2
cdr3_nt: TGTGCCAGCAGTGAAACCAATAGGAGGAACACTGAAGCTTTCTTT
cdr3_aa: CASSETNRRNTEAFF

j_call: TRBJ2-7
d_call: TRBD2
cdr3_length: 14
clone_size: -
v_call: TRBV7-2
cdr3_nt: TGTGCCAGCAGCCATATGACTAGCGGGACGGGGCAGTACTTC
cdr3_aa: CASSHMTSGTGQYF

j_call: TRBJ2-2
d_call: -
cdr3_length: 15
clone_size: -
v_call: TRBV21-1
cdr3_nt: TGTGCCAGCAGCAAAAGCAGACAGGGATCCGGGGAGCTGTTTTTT
cdr3_aa: CASSKSRQGSGELFF

j_call: TRBJ2-7
d_call: TRBD1
cdr3_length: 16
clone_size: -
v_call: TRBV5-1
cdr3_nt: TGCGCCAGCACCATGGGACAGCCCTTGAAGACCTACGAGCAGTACTTC
cdr3_aa: CASTMGQPLKTYEQYF

j_call: TRBJ2-7
d_call: TRBD1
cdr3_length: 16
clone_size: -
v_call: TRBV18
cdr3_nt: TGTGCCAGCTCACCGCCGGACAGGGGAGGAACCTACGAGCAGTACTTC
cdr3_aa: CASSPPDRGGTYEQYF

j_call: TRBJ1-2
d_call: -
cdr3_length: 12
clone_size: -
v_call: TRBV3-1/TRBV3-2
cdr3_nt: TGTGCCAGCAGCCAAGAGCAAAAGAGATACACCTTC
cdr3_aa: CASSQEQKRYTF

j_call: TRBJ1-2
d_call: TRBD1
cdr3_length: 15
clone_size: -
v_call: TRBV4-3
cdr3_nt: TGCGCCAGCAGCCAAGGGGGGACAGGGGGCGCAGGCTACACCTTC
cdr3_aa: CASSQGGTGGAGYTF

j_call: TRBJ2-5
d_call: TRBD2
cdr3_length: 15
clone_size: -
v_call: TRBV7-9
cdr3_nt: TGTGCCAGCAGCTTAGGGTCTAGCGGTGGGGAGACCCAGTACTTC
cdr3_aa: CASSLGSSGGETQYF

j_call: TRBJ1-2
d_call: -
cdr3_length: 15
clone_size: -
v_call: TRBV21-1
cdr3_nt: TGTGCCAGCAGCCCCCCGGGATCGGCCCCCCGAGGCTACACCTTC
cdr3_aa: CASSPPGSAPRGYTF

j_call: TRBJ2-4
d_call: -
cdr3_length: 15
clone_size: -
v_call: TRBV11-2
cdr3_nt: TGTGCCAGCAGTTTACCCCGGGACACAAAAAACATTCAGTACTTC
cdr3_aa: CASSLPRDTKNIQYF

j_call: TRBJ2-1
d_call: -
cdr3_length: 13
clone_size: -
v_call: TRBV2
cdr3_nt: TGTGCCAGCAGTGGATCTCCTAGCAATGAGCAGTTCTTC
cdr3_aa: CASSGSPSNEQFF

j_call: TRBJ2-2
d_call: -
cdr3_length: 17
clone_size: -
v_call: TRBV11-3
cdr3_nt: TGTGCCAGCAGCTTACAGGGGCGCAGACATAACACCGGGGAGCTGTTTTTT
cdr3_aa: CASSLQGRRHNTGELFF

j_call: TRBJ2-2
d_call: TRBD1
cdr3_length: 16
clone_size: -
v_call: TRBV20-1
cdr3_nt: TGCAGTGCGAGTTTAGGGGGCAGGGGTGATACCGGGGAGCTGTTTTTT
cdr3_aa: CSASLGGRGDTGELFF

j_call: TRBJ2-1
d_call: TRBD2
cdr3_length: 17
clone_size: -
v_call: TRBV20-1
cdr3_nt: TGCAGTGCTAGTGGTTTGGCTAGCGGTTTTCTCTACAATGAGCAGTTCTTC
cdr3_aa: CSASGLASGFLYNEQFF

j_call: TRBJ1-2
d_call: TRBD1
cdr3_length: 14
clone_size: -
v_call: TRBV3-1/TRBV3-2
cdr3_nt: TGTGCCAGCAGCACCCCGGGACAGGGAGATGGCTACACCTTC
cdr3_aa: CASSTPGQGDGYTF

j_call: TRBJ1-1
d_call: -
cdr3_length: 14
clone_size: -
v_call: TRBV5-1
cdr3_nt: TGCGCCAGCAGACGTCAGGACAGGAACACTGAAGCTTTCTTT
cdr3_aa: CASRRQDRNTEAFF

j_call: TRBJ1-1
d_call: TRBD1
cdr3_length: 13
clone_size: -
v_call: TRBV6-5
cdr3_nt: TGTGCCAGCAGTAGGACAGGGGGAACTGAAGCTTTCTTT
cdr3_aa: CASSRTGGTEAFF

j_call: TRBJ1-5
d_call: TRBD1
cdr3_length: 15
clone_size: -
v_call: TRBV6-5
cdr3_nt: TGTGCCAGCACCGGAGGGGGCGTCAGCAATCAGCCCCAGCATTTT
cdr3_aa: CASTGGGVSNQPQHF

j_call: TRBJ2-7
d_call: -
cdr3_length: 15
clone_size: -
v_call: TRBV18
cdr3_nt: TGTGCCAGCTCACCATCATATGGCAGGTCCTACGAGCAGTACTTC
cdr3_aa: CASSPSYGRSYEQYF

j_call: TRBJ2-7
d_call: -
cdr3_length: 17
clone_size: -
v_call: TRBV24-1
cdr3_nt: TGTGCCACCAGTGTATATAAGACAGGTAAGAACACCTACGAGCAGTACTTC
cdr3_aa: CATSVYKTGKNTYEQYF

j_call: TRBJ2-7
d_call: -
cdr3_length: 14
clone_size: -
v_call: TRBV10-3
cdr3_nt: TGTGCCATCAGGGACGACAGAGACTCCTACGAGCAGTACTTC
cdr3_aa: CAIRDDRDSYEQYF

j_call: TRBJ2-7
d_call: TRBD1
cdr3_length: 15
clone_size: -
v_call: TRBV5-1
cdr3_nt: TGCGCCAGCAGCTACCGGGACAGTGGAACCTACGAGCAGTACTTC
cdr3_aa: CASSYRDSGTYEQYF

j_call: TRBJ2-1
d_call: TRBD1
cdr3_length: 14
clone_size: -
v_call: TRBV6-6
cdr3_nt: TGTGCCAGCAACGCACCGGGGACAGGGGAGGAGCAGTTCTTC
cdr3_aa: CASNAPGTGEEQFF

j_call: TRBJ1-5
d_call: TRBD1
cdr3_length: 14
clone_size: -
v_call: TRBV28
cdr3_nt: TGTGCCAGCAGAGATCAGGGGGAGTACCAGCCCCAGCATTTT
cdr3_aa: CASRDQGEYQPQHF

j_call: TRBJ2-3
d_call: -
cdr3_length: 14
clone_size: once
v_call: TRBV9
cdr3_nt: TGTGCCAGCAGCGTAGCTCCTAAGCCAGATACGCAGTATTTT
cdr3_aa: CASSVAPKPDTQYF

j_call: TRBJ2-2
d_call: -
cdr3_length: 16
clone_size: -
v_call: TRBV10-1
cdr3_nt: TGCGCCAGCAGTGAGTCCCGCAGGCCGAACACCGGGGAGCTGTTTTTT
cdr3_aa: CASSESRRPNTGELFF

j_call: TRBJ2-7
d_call: TRBD2
cdr3_length: 16
clone_size: once
v_call: TRBV10-1
cdr3_nt: TGCGCAGCCCCCCCCCGGGAGCGGGAGGCCCTCTACGAGCAGTACTTC
cdr3_aa: CAAPPREREALYEQYF

j_call: TRBJ2-7
d_call: TRBD1
cdr3_length: 14
clone_size: -
v_call: TRBV6-2/TRBV6-3
cdr3_nt: TGTGCCAGCAGTCCCGGGACAGCACCCTACGAGCAGTACTTC
cdr3_aa: CASSPGTAPYEQYF

j_call: TRBJ2-2
d_call: TRBD1
cdr3_length: 14
clone_size: -
v_call: TRBV7-9
cdr3_nt: TGTGCCAGCAGCTTAGGGGGACAGGCCGGGGAGCTGTTTTTT
cdr3_aa: CASSLGGQAGELFF

j_call: TRBJ2-7
d_call: -
cdr3_length: 14
clone_size: -
v_call: TRBV2
cdr3_nt: TGTGCCAGCAAGGGGGGGCGGGGAGCCTACGAGCAGTACTTC
cdr3_aa: CASKGGRGAYEQYF

j_call: TRBJ2-3
d_call: TRBD1
cdr3_length: 15
clone_size: few
v_call: TRBV30
cdr3_nt: TGTGCCTGGGCCGCCCGACAGGGAACCACAGATACGCAGTATTTT
cdr3_aa: CAWAARQGTTDTQYF

j_call: TRBJ1-1
d_call: -
cdr3_length: 17
clone_size: -
v_call: TRBV5-5
cdr3_nt: TGTGCCAGCAGCTTGGCCTTTTCCGCCCCTGGTGCGAAGTCAGCTTTCTTT
cdr3_aa: CASSLAFSAPGAKSAFF

j_call: TRBJ2-1
d_call: -
cdr3_length: 13
clone_size: -
v_call: TRBV11-2
cdr3_nt: TGTGCCAGCAGCTTCGCGGCGACAGGAGAGCAGTTCTTC
cdr3_aa: CASSFAATGEQFF

j_call: TRBJ1-4
d_call: TRBD1
cdr3_length: 13
clone_size: -
v_call: TRBV5-1
cdr3_nt: TGCGCCAGCCAGCGGGACAGGGGGGAGGAACTGTTTTTT
cdr3_aa: CASQRDRGEELFF

j_call: TRBJ2-4
d_call: TRBD2
cdr3_length: 13
clone_size: -
v_call: TRBV28
cdr3_nt: TGTGCCAGCAGTTTTCCGGGAGGGAACATTCAGTACTTC
cdr3_aa: CASSFPGGNIQYF

j_call: TRBJ2-2
d_call: -
cdr3_length: 15
clone_size: -
v_call: TRBV11-2
cdr3_nt: TGTGCCAGCAGCTTAGGTGGGGCCGACACCGGGGAGCTGTTTTTT
cdr3_aa: CASSLGGADTGELFF

j_call: TRBJ1-5
d_call: -
cdr3_length: 16
clone_size: -
v_call: TRBV27
cdr3_nt: TGTGCCAGCAGTCCCTACAGAGCCCCTAACAATCAGCCCCAACATTTT
cdr3_aa: CASSPYRAPNNQPQHF

j_call: TRBJ2-7
d_call: TRBD2
cdr3_length: 15
clone_size: -
v_call: TRBV6-5
cdr3_nt: TGTGCCAGCAGTTACTCGTGGGGGGAGGGGTACGAGCAGTACTTC
cdr3_aa: CASSYSWGEGYEQYF

j_call: TRBJ2-5
d_call: TRBD2
cdr3_length: 15
clone_size: once
v_call: TRBV5-4
cdr3_nt: TGTGCCAGCAGCTTGAAGACTAGCGGGTATGAGACCCAGTACTTC
cdr3_aa: CASSLKTSGYETQYF

j_call: TRBJ2-5
d_call: -
cdr3_length: 15
clone_size: -
v_call: TRBV2
cdr3_nt: TGTGCCAGCAGTGCACTACTTCAAAGCCAAGAGACCCAGTACTTC
cdr3_aa: CASSALLQSQETQYF

j_call: TRBJ2-7
d_call: TRBD1
cdr3_length: 16
clone_size: -
v_call: TRBV6-6
cdr3_nt: TGTGCCACCCGGGACAGGTTATTTGAGGGTTTTAACGAGCAGTACTTC
cdr3_aa: CATRDRLFEGFNEQYF

j_call: TRBJ2-7
d_call: TRBD2
cdr3_length: 17
clone_size: few
v_call: TRBV7-8
cdr3_nt: TGTGCCAGCAGCCTAGGACTAGCGGGAGCGACGGGCTACGAGCAGTACTTC
cdr3_aa: CASSLGLAGATGYEQYF

j_call: TRBJ2-2
d_call: -
cdr3_length: 14
clone_size: -
v_call: TRBV9
cdr3_nt: TGTGCCAGCAGCACCCGAACTAACACCGGGGAGCTGTTTTTT
cdr3_aa: CASSTRTNTGELFF

j_call: TRBJ1-4
d_call: TRBD1
cdr3_length: 13
clone_size: -
v_call: TRBV5-1
cdr3_nt: TGCGCCAGCAGCCCGACAGGGTTTAGGAAACTGTTTTTT
cdr3_aa: CASSPTGFRKLFF

j_call: TRBJ2-5
d_call: -
cdr3_length: 16
clone_size: -
v_call: TRBV4-2
cdr3_nt: TGTGCCAGCAGCCAAGCAAGGGCTCTAGGGGAAGAGACCCAGTACTTC
cdr3_aa: CASSQARALGEETQYF

j_call: TRBJ2-1
d_call: TRBD2
cdr3_length: 18
clone_size: -
v_call: TRBV10-3
cdr3_nt: TGTGCCATCAGTGAGTCGGCCGGGAGGAGCGGCAACTACAATGAGCAGTTCTTC
cdr3_aa: CAISESAGRSGNYNEQFF

j_call: TRBJ1-2
d_call: -
cdr3_length: 12
clone_size: -
v_call: TRBV2
cdr3_nt: TGTGCCAGCAGTCTCCACGGGGTCGGCTACACCTTC
cdr3_aa: CASSLHGVGYTF

j_call: TRBJ2-7
d_call: -
cdr3_length: 17
clone_size: -
v_call: TRBV1
cdr3_nt: TGCACCGGATTTCGACTAGTCCCCCCCCACTCCCTCTACGAGCAGTACTTC
cdr3_aa: CTGFRLVPPHSLYEQYF